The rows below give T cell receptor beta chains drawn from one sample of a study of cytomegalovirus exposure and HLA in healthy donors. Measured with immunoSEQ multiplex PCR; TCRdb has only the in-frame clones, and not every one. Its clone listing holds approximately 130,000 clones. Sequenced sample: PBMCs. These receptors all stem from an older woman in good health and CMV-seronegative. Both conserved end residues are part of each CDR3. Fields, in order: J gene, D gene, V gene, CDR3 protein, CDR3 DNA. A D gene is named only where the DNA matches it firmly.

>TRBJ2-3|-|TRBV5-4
CASKNTDTQYF
TGTGCCAGTAAAAACACAGATACGCAGTATTTT
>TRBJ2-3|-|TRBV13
CASSERRASTDTQFF
TGTGCCAGCAGCGAGAGGAGGGCCTCCACAGATACGCAGTTTTTT
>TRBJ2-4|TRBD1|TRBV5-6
CASSATGLGLDIQYF
TGTGCCAGCAGCGCGACAGGGCTAGGTTTGGACATTCAGTACTTC
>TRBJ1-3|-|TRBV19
CASSMWGLSGNTIYF
TGTGCCAGTAGTATGTGGGGCCTCTCTGGAAACACCATATATTTT
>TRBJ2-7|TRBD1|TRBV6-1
CASSERRKGQGSREQYF
TGTGCCAGCAGTGAACGACGAAAGGGACAGGGCTCGCGGGAGCAGTACTTC
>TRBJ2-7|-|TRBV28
CASSLGRGGEQYF
TGTGCCAGCAGTTTAGGAAGAGGGGGCGAGCAGTACTTC
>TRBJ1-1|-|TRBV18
CASPPPGVTEAFF
TGTGCCAGCCCCCCCCCGGGGGTCACTGAAGCTTTCTTT
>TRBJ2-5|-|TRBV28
CASSTYTETQYF
TGTGCCAGCAGTACATACACGGAGACCCAGTACTTC
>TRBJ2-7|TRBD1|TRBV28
CASSLPGTGADEQYF
TGTGCCAGCAGTCTCCCCGGGACAGGGGCCGACGAGCAGTACTTC
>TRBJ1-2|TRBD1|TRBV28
CASSLGGQGKYGYTF
TGTGCCAGCAGTTTAGGGGGACAGGGAAAGTATGGCTACACCTTC
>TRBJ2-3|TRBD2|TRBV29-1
CSVGEGEIGLAGDTQYF
TGCAGCGTTGGAGAAGGAGAAATAGGACTAGCGGGAGATACGCAGTATTTT
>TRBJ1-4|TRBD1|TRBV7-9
CASSIGTGGMANEKLFF
TGTGCCAGCAGCATTGGGACAGGGGGCATGGCTAATGAAAAACTGTTTTTT
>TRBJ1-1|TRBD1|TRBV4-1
CASSRTGVNTEAFF
TGCGCCAGCAGCCGGACAGGGGTGAACACTGAAGCTTTCTTT
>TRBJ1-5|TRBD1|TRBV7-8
CASSYGTGGHNQPQHF
TGTGCCAGCAGCTATGGGACAGGTGGCCACAATCAGCCCCAGCATTTT
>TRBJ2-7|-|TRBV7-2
CASSLVGKYEQYF
TGTGCCAGCAGCTTAGTCGGGAAGTACGAGCAGTACTTC
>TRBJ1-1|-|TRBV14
CASSQYVMRNTEAFF
TGTGCCAGCAGCCAGTACGTAATGAGAAACACTGAAGCTTTCTTT
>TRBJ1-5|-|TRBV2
CASSADSSNQPQHF
TGTGCCAGCAGCGCTGACAGTAGCAATCAGCCCCAGCATTTT
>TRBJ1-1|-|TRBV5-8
CASSLRFLNTEAFF
TGTGCCAGCAGCCTGAGATTCCTGAACACTGAAGCTTTCTTT
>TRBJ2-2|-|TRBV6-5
CASRPGEGRTGELFF
TGTGCCAGCAGACCAGGGGAGGGTAGGACCGGGGAGCTGTTTTTT
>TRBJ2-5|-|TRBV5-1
CASSPPQETQYF
TGCGCCAGCAGCCCCCCTCAAGAGACCCAGTACTTC
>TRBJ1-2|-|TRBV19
CASSPGYGINYGYTF
TGTGCCAGTAGTCCAGGGTACGGCATTAACTATGGCTACACCTTC
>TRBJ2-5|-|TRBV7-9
CASSWQVEETQYF
TGTGCCAGCAGCTGGCAGGTAGAAGAGACCCAGTACTTC
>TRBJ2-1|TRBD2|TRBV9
CASSVGTSGVGIYEQFF
TGTGCCAGCAGCGTAGGGACTAGCGGAGTCGGTATCTATGAGCAGTTCTTC
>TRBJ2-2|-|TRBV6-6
CASTGANTGELFF
TGTGCCAGCACAGGGGCGAACACCGGGGAGCTGTTTTTT
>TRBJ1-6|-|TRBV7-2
CASSLEPGNYNSPLHF
TGTGCCAGCAGCTTAGAGCCGGGGAACTATAATTCACCCCTCCACTTT
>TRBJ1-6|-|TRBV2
CAGTDRTPLSPLHF
TGTGCCGGGACCGACAGGACCCCTCTTTCACCCCTCCACTTT
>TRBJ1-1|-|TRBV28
CASSLSGTLSTWWTEAFF
TGTGCCAGCAGTTTATCCGGGACACTCTCAACTTGGTGGACTGAAGCTTTCTTT
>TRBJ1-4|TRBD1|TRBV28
CASTLETGLKEKLFF
TGTGCCAGCACCTTGGAGACAGGGTTGAAGGAAAAACTGTTTTTT
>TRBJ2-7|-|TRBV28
CASSLLSWGSSYEQYF
TGTGCCAGCAGTTTACTGTCATGGGGCAGCTCCTACGAGCAGTACTTC
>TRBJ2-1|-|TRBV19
CASLSEAYNEQFF
TGTGCCAGTTTGTCTGAGGCTTACAATGAGCAGTTCTTC
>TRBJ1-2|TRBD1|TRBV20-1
CSALTGEGYTF
TGCAGTGCTCTGACAGGGGAGGGCTACACCTTC
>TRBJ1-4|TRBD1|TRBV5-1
CASSSPGTGGNEKLFF
TGCGCCAGCAGCTCCCCCGGGACAGGGGGCAATGAAAAACTGTTTTTT
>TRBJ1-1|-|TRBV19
CASSMDSRRDEAFF
TGTGCCAGTAGTATGGACAGTCGTAGGGATGAAGCTTTCTTT
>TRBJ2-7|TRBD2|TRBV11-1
CASSLADSGAYEQYF
TGTGCCAGCAGCTTAGCCGACAGCGGGGCCTACGAGCAGTACTTC
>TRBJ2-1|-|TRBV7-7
CASSLATEGNEQFF
TGTGCTAGCAGCTTAGCAACGGAGGGGAATGAGCAGTTCTTC
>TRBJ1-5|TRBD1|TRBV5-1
CASSLLTGGDQPQHF
TGCGCCAGCAGCTTACTCACAGGGGGCGATCAGCCCCAGCATTTT
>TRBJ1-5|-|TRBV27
CASSLMYNNQPQHF
TGTGCCAGCAGTTTGATGTACAACAATCAGCCCCAGCATTTT
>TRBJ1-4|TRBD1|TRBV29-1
CSVEEGTGGRGKLFF
TGCAGCGTTGAAGAAGGGACAGGCGGTCGGGGAAAACTGTTTTTT
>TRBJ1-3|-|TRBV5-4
CASSLGGQGRTGNTIYF
TGTGCCAGCAGCTTGGGGGGCCAGGGGCGAACTGGAAACACCATATATTTT
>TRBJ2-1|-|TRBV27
CASSLSSIDEQFF
TGTGCCAGCAGTTTATCTAGTATTGATGAGCAGTTCTTC
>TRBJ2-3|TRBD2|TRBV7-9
CASSSRSGGISDTQYF
TGTGCCAGCAGCTCCCGTAGCGGGGGAATATCAGATACGCAGTATTTT
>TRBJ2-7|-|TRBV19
CASSGGFSGEQYF
TGTGCCAGTAGTGGAGGGTTCTCGGGCGAGCAGTACTTC
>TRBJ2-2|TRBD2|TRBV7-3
CASSFQRGNIGTGELFF
TGTGCCAGCAGCTTTCAGCGGGGGAACATCGGCACCGGGGAGCTGTTTTTT
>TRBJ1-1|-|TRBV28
CASSLSTRETEAFF
TGTGCCAGCAGTTTATCTACCCGGGAAACTGAAGCTTTCTTT
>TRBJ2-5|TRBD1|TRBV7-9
CASSIPQQGAGETQYF
TGTGCCAGCAGTATACCCCAACAGGGGGCCGGGGAGACCCAGTACTTC
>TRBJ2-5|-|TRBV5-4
CASTDWRGPQETQYF
TGTGCCAGCACCGATTGGAGGGGACCACAAGAGACCCAGTACTTC
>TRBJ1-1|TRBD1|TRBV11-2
CASSPIGQGKNTEAFF
TGTGCCAGCAGCCCGATAGGACAGGGTAAGAACACTGAAGCTTTCTTT
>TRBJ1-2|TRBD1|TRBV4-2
CASSTTGEGYTF
TGTGCCAGCAGCACGACAGGGGAGGGCTACACCTTC
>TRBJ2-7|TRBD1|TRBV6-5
CASSGTDEQYF
TGTGCCAGCAGTGGGACAGACGAGCAGTACTTC
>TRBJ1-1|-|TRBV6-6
CASNGPHESEAFF
TGTGCCAGCAATGGGCCTCACGAGTCTGAAGCTTTCTTT
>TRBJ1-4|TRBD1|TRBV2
CASSAGQRNEKLFF
TGTGCCAGCAGTGCGGGACAGCGTAATGAAAAACTGTTTTTT
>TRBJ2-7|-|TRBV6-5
CASSYNQGNAYEQYF
TGTGCCAGCAGTTATAACCAGGGGAATGCCTACGAGCAGTACTTC
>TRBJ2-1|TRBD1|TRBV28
CASSFDRGLGEQFF
TGTGCCAGCAGTTTCGACAGGGGGCTAGGTGAGCAGTTCTTC
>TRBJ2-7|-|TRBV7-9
CASSTFNLGGRYEQYF
TGTGCCAGCAGTACCTTCAATCTAGGGGGTCGGTACGAGCAGTACTTC
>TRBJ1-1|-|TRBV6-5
CASSTPTEGLTEAFF
TGTGCCAGCAGTACCCCAACGGAGGGGCTCACTGAAGCTTTCTTT
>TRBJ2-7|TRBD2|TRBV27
CASSLTGTNYEQYF
TGTGCCAGCAGCCTCACCGGGACTAATTACGAGCAGTACTTC
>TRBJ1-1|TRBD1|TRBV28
CASSSGQGTEAFF
TGTGCCAGCAGTTCGGGACAGGGGACTGAAGCTTTCTTT